This TCR beta chain was observed in a study of cytomegalovirus exposure and HLA in healthy donors. The CDR3 runs to 17 residues. In germline, CDR1 is SGHTA, CDR2 FQGNSA. V shed 7 bases, J shed 0 bases, and the junction held 12 bases outside the gene matches. This PCR relied on a set of 60 Vbeta primers and 13 Jbeta primers. Sequencing was performed with immunoSEQ multiplex PCR; in TCRdb, only in-frame clones are kept and a portion is missing. The sample shows 200,000 to 250,000 clones, 70% to 80% of them seen only once. This clonotype was sampled from a man aged 35-49 years in good health and CMV-seronegative. The sample taken for sequencing was PBMCs. The chain uses TRBV7-2 and TRBJ1-1, with 9 bases aligning to TRBD1. The CDR3 nucleotides read TGTGCCAGCACCGGGACAGGGCTATCCACCATGAACACTGAAGCTTTCTTT. Protein: CASTGTGLSTMNTEAFF.